This TCR beta chain was observed in a study of blood T cell repertoires in COVID-19. This CDR3 comprises 17 residues. The V end was cut by 5 bases, the J end by 6 bases, with 22 bases between. The germline V gene has CDR1 SGHNT and CDR2 YENEEA. Only in-frame clones appear in the TCRdb table, and some are missing; sequencing was by immunoSEQ multiplex PCR. The table records 150,000 to 200,000 clones, around 84% of them present only once. Material: peripheral blood. This TCR came from a woman between 70 and 85 years old with COVID-19, enrolled during active disease. The rearrangement uses TRBV11-3 and TRBJ2-2; D perhaps matches TRBD2 (6 bases). CDR3 coding DNA: TGTGCCAGCAGCCGCTCTACCTCGGGAGTTCGGTCCGGGGAGCTGTTTTTT. This gives the protein CASSRSTSGVRSGELFF.